Given below is one T cell receptor (beta chain) in context. The antigen is undetermined. This entry is derived from a study of T cell responses to AZD1222 COVID-19 vaccine. Turning to the study itself: Pooled in the analysis were second doses at about 4 or about 12 weeks. Whole-study findings and limits: Vaccine-associated CD4 TCRs spanned spike, dominant at 160-218 and 743-854. As reported, nearly half of all spike-specific TCRs target variant regions that are unmutated. Clonal diversity was possibly underestimated, and white British individuals and females predominated among donors.

Profiled with immunoSEQ multiplex PCR; TCRdb holds only in-frame clones, not every one. This table holds 100,000 to 150,000 clones, over 80% found once. Sequences were derived from peripheral blood, sampled on day 0 of AZD1222 vaccination. The receptor was isolated from an adult in good health.

In DNA, the CDR3 is TGCGCCAGCAGCCATGGGAGTCGGGCAGGGGAAGAGACCCAGTACTTC. Translation gives CASSHGSRAGEETQYF. The chain uses TRBV4-1 and TRBJ2-5, with D possibly matching TRBD1 (6 bases). The V end lost 3 bases, the J end lost 3 bases, and 17 bases lay between the germline ends. The CDR3 has 16 amino acids. Germline V gene lookup returns CDR1 MGHRA and CDR2 YSYEKL.